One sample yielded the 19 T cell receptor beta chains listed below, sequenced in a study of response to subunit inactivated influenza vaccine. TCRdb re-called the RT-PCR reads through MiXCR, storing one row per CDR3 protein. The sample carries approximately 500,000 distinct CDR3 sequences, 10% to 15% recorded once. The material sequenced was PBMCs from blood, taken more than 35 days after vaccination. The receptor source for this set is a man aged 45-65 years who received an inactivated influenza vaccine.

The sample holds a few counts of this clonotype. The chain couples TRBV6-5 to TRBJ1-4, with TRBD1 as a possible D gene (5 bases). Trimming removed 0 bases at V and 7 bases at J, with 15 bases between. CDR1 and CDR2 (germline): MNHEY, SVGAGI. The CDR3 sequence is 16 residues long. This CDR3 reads CASSYSTRGRGEKLFF. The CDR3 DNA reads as TGTGCCAGCAGTTACTCGACGAGGGGACGGGGTGAAAAACTGTTTTTT.

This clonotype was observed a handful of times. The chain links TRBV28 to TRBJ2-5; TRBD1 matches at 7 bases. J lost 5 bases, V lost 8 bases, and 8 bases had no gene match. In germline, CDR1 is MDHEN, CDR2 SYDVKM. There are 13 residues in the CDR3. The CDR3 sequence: CASGDRVAETQYF. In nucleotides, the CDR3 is TGTGCCAGCGGAGACAGGGTTGCGGAGACCCAGTACTTC.

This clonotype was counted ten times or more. The CDR3 DNA is TGTGCCACCAGTCCAACAGGGACAGCATGGGATGAGCAGTTCTTC. Amino acid sequence: CATSPTGTAWDEQFF. V gene TRBV24-1 combines with J gene TRBJ2-1; 7 positions agree with TRBD1. The CDR3 runs 15 residues. V dropped 6 bases and J dropped 8; count of bases not matched to a gene: 12. The germline CDR1 and CDR2 sequences are KGHDR and SFDVKD.

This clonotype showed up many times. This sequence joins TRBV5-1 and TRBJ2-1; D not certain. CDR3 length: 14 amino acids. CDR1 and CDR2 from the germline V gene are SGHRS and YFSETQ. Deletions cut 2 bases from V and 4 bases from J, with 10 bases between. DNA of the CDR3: TGCGCCAGCAGCTTTTCTCCGGATTACAATGAGCAGTTCTTC. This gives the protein CASSFSPDYNEQFF. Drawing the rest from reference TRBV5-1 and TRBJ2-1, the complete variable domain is KAGVTQTPRYLIKTRGQQVTLSCSPISGHRSVSWYQQTPGQGLQFLFEYFSETQRNKGNFPGRFSGRQFSNSRSEMNVSTLELGDSALYLCASSFSPDYNEQFFGPGTRLTVL.

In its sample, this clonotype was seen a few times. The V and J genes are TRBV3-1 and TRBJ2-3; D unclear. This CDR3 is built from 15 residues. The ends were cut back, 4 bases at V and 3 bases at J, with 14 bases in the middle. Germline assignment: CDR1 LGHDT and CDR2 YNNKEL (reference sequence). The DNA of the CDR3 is TGTGCCAGCAGCCCCCTAGGTGACCGAACAGATACGCAGTATTTT. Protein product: CASSPLGDRTDTQYF.

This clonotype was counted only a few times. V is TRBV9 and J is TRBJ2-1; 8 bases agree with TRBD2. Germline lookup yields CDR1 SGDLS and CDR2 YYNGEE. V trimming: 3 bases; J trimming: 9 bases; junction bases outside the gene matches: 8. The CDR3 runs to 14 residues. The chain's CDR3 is CASSETGGPGEQFF. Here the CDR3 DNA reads TGTGCCAGCAGCGAGACGGGGGGGCCGGGTGAGCAGTTCTTC. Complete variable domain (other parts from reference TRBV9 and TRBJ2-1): DSGVTQTPKHLITATGQRVTLRCSPRSGDLSVYWYQQSLDQGLQFLIQYYNGEERAKGNILERFSAQQFPDLHSELNLSSLELGDSALYFCASSETGGPGEQFFGPGTRLTVL.

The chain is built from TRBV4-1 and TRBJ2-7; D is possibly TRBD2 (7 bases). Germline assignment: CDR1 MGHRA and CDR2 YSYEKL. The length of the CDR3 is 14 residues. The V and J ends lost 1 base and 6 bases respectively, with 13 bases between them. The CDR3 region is CASSQVAGEGEQYF. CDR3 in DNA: TGCGCCAGCAGCCAAGTAGCAGGGGAGGGCGAGCAGTACTTC.

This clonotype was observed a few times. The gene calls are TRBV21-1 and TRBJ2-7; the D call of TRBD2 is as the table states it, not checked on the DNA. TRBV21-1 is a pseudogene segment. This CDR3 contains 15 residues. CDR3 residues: CASSKVRPGGYEQYF. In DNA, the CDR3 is TGTGCCAGCAGCAAAGTCAGGCCGGGAGGGTACGAGCAGTACTTC.

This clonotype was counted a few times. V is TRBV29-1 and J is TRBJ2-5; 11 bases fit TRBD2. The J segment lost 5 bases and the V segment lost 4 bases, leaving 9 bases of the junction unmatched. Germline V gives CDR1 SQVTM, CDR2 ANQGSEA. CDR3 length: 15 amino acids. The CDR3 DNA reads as TGCAGCGTTGTCCCTACCTTAGCGGGGGGGGAGACCCAGTACTTC. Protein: CSVVPTLAGGETQYF.

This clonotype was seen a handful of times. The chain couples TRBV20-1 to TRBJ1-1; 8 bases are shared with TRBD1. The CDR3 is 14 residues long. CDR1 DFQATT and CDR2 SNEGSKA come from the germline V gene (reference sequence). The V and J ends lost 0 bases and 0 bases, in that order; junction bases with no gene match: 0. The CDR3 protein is CSARETGVNTEAFF. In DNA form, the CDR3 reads TGCAGTGCTAGAGAGACAGGGGTGAACACTGAAGCTTTCTTT.

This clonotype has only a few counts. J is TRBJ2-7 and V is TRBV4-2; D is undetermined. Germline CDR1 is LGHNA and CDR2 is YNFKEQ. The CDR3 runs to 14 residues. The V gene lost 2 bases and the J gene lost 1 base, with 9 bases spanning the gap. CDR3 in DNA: TGTGCCAGCAGCCAATTGCCTAGTTCCTACGAGCAGTACTTC. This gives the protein CASSQLPSSYEQYF.

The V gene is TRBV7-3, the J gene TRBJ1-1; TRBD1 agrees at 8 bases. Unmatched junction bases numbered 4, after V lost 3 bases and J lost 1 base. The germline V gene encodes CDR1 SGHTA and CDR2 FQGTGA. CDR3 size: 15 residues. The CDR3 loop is CASSLTGAGNTEAFF. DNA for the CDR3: TGTGCCAGCAGCTTGACAGGGGCCGGGAACACTGAAGCTTTCTTT.

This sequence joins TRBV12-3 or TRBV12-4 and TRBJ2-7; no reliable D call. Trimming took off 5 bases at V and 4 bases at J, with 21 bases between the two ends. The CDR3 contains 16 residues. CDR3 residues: CASSGPGRADEYEQYF. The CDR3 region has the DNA TGTGCCAGCAGTGGCCCGGGTAGGGCAGACGAGTACGAGCAGTACTTC.

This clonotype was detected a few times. CDR3 in amino acids: CASSLVGGDEWGEQYF. CDR3 nucleotides: TGCGCCAGCAGCTTGGTAGGTGGGGACGAATGGGGAGAGCAGTACTTC. The genes are TRBV5-1 and TRBJ2-7, with D perhaps being TRBD1 or TRBD2 (5 bases each). The V end was cut by 0 bases, the J end by 7 bases, with 20 bases between. This CDR3 comprises 16 residues. From germline, CDR1 is SGHRS and CDR2 YFSETQ.

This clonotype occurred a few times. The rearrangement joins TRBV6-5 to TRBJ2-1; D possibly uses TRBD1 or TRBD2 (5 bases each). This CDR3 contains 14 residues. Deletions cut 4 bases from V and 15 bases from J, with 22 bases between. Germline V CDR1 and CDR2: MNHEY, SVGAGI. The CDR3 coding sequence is TGTGCCAGCAGTTTTCAGGGACCTACGGGACGTCCGTTCTTC. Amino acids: CASSFQGPTGRPFF.

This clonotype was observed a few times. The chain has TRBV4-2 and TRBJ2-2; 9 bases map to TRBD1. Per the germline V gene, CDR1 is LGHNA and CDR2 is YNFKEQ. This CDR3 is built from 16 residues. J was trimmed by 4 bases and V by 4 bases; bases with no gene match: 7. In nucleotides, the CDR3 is TGTGCCAGCAGCCGCGGACAGGGGATAGGCACCGGGGAGCTGTTTTTT. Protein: CASSRGQGIGTGELFF.

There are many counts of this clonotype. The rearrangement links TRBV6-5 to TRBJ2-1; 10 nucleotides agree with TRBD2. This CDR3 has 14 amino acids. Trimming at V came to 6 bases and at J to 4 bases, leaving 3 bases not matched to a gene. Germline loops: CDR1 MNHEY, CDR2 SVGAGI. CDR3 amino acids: CASRTSGQYNEQFF. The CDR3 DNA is TGTGCCAGCAGGACTAGCGGGCAGTACAATGAGCAGTTCTTC.

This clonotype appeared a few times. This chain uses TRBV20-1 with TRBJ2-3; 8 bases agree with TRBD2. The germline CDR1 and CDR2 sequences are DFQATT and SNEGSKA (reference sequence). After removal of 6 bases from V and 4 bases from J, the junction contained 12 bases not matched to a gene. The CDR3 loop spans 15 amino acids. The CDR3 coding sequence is TGCAGTGCGTCGAGGTCCGGGGGGGCGGCAGATACGCAGTATTTT. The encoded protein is CSASRSGGAADTQYF.

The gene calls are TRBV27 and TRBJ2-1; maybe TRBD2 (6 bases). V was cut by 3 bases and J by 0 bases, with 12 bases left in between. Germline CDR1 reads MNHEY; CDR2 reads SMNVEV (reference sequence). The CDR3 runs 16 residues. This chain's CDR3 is CASSLEGESSYNEQFF. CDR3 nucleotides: TGTGCCAGCAGTTTGGAGGGTGAGAGCTCCTACAATGAGCAGTTCTTC.